The 30 T cell receptor beta chains reported below all come from one sample, sequenced in a study of T-cell memory formation after mild COVID-19. Using its own MiXCR run on the 5' RACE reads, TCRdb lists one record per CDR3 protein. The data contain 90,000 to 120,000 distinct CDR3 sequences, 13% to 15% of them singletons. The sample consisted of PBMCs or a T cell subset sorted from them (not recorded which). The receptors shown here come from a man younger than 30 who had mild COVID-19 (a few samples of this study predate the infection). Cell type and time point are not known.

This clonotype showed up many times. The chain combines TRBV5-1 with TRBJ2-7, with TRBD1 matching over 9 bases. Germline lookup yields CDR1 SGHRS and CDR2 YFSETQ. With 1 base clipped from V and 5 bases from J, the junction kept 7 bases outside the gene matches. CDR3 length: 15 amino acids. DNA of the CDR3: TGCGCCAGCAGCTTGACCGGGACAGGGATGAACGAGCAGTACTTC. Its protein product is CASSLTGTGMNEQYF.

This clonotype was seen more than once but under ten times. The chain is built from TRBV7-9 and TRBJ2-5; TRBD1 matches at 7 bases. Trimming took 4 bases from V and 2 from J; bases not matched to a gene: 4. The CDR3 has 14 residues. From germline, CDR1 is SEHNR and CDR2 FQNEAQ (reference sequence). CDR3 nucleotide sequence: TGTGCCAGCAGCTCTCCGACAGGGCAAGAGACCCAGTACTTC. It codes for CASSSPTGQETQYF.

This clonotype has more than one count but fewer than ten. The chain joins TRBV7-9 to TRBJ2-3; D uncertain. CDR3 size: 14 residues. Germline V gene lookup returns CDR1 SEHNR and CDR2 FQNEAQ (reference sequence). V lost 4 bases, J lost 5 bases, and 13 bases lay in between. The DNA of the CDR3 is TGTGCCAGCAGCTGGTTGTTGCCACAAGATACGCAGTATTTT. This encodes CASSWLLPQDTQYF.

This clonotype appeared a single time. The chain couples TRBV11-2 to TRBJ1-1; D is undetermined. Trimming cost V 1 base and J 11 bases, with 17 bases left between them. The CDR3 runs to 14 residues. Germline V gene sequence: CDR1 SGHAT, CDR2 FQNNGV. The CDR3 DNA reads TGTGCCAGCAGCTTAGCGGGGTCGGGCCTGGGGGCTTTCTTT. This gives the protein CASSLAGSGLGAFF.

The chain couples TRBV25-1 to TRBJ1-1; D is unresolved. Trimming removed 3 bases at V and 0 bases at J, with 2 bases between. Germline assignment: CDR1 MGHDK and CDR2 SYGVNS. This CDR3 is 12 amino acids long. DNA of the CDR3: TGTGCCAGCAGTGATTTGAACACTGAAGCTTTCTTT. It specifies CASSDLNTEAFF.

This clonotype was picked up a small number of times. This sequence joins TRBV20-1 and TRBJ1-1, with a possible D match to TRBD1 (5 bases). V lost 5 bases and J 0 bases, leaving 16 bases between the germline ends. The germline V gene has CDR1 DFQATT and CDR2 SNEGSKA (reference sequence). This CDR3 is 15 amino acids long. The CDR3 reads CSAEGPGQMNTEAFF. CDR3 sequence (DNA): TGCAGTGCTGAGGGACCAGGACAAATGAACACTGAAGCTTTCTTT.

In this sample, this clonotype turned up many times. The CDR3 DNA sequence: TGTGCCAGCAGCGCTACCTCGATAGAGCAGTACTTC. Residues: CASSATSIEQYF. The rearrangement uses TRBV5-6 and TRBJ2-7, with unresolved D. The CDR3 has 12 amino acids. In germline, CDR1 is SGHDT, CDR2 YYEEEE. Trimming stripped 4 bases from V and 7 bases from J, with 12 bases between. Together with reference TRBV5-6 and TRBJ2-7, the CDR3 gives the full variable domain: DAGVTQSPTHLIKTRGQQVTLRCSPKSGHDTVSWYQQALGQGPQFIFQYYEEEERQRGNFPDRFSGHQFPNYSSELNVNALLLGDSALYLCASSATSIEQYFGPGTRLTVT.

This clonotype was seen a handful of times. The rearrangement joins TRBV7-9 to TRBJ2-3, with D unclear. This CDR3 is built from 10 residues. With 8 bases removed from V and 6 bases from J, the gap between germline ends came to 6 bases. The V gene's germline CDR1 is SEHNR and CDR2 FQNEAQ (reference sequence). The CDR3 reads CASARDTQYF. The CDR3 DNA follows: TGTGCCAGCGCGAGGGATACGCAGTATTTT.

Of note for this clonotype: The germline gene is not matched at one end of the junction; a read error may be the cause. The chain carries TRBV7-9 and TRBJ1-2, with D possibly being TRBD1 (6 bases). Germline V gene lookup returns CDR1 SEHNR and CDR2 FQNEAQ (reference sequence). The CDR3 runs 15 residues. CDR3 nucleotides: TGTGCCGGCAGCTTAGGTACAGGGCTATTCTATGGCTACACCTTC. Its protein product is CAGSLGTGLFYGYTF.

Only a few counts were recorded for this clonotype. This sequence joins TRBV6-4 and TRBJ2-1; D remains ambiguous. Trimming removed 6 bases at V and 6 bases at J, with 12 bases between. The CDR3 runs 13 residues. The V gene's germline CDR1 is MRHNA and CDR2 SNTAGT. The chain's CDR3 is CASRAREANEQFF. As DNA, the CDR3 is TGTGCCAGCAGGGCCCGCGAGGCCAATGAGCAGTTCTTC.

This clonotype showed up just a few times. This chain links TRBV3-1 with TRBJ2-1; a possible D gene is TRBD1 (5 bases). There are 14 residues in the CDR3. Per germline, CDR1 LGHDT and CDR2 YNNKEL (reference sequence). Trimming pared 1 base from V and 10 bases from J, leaving 14 bases between. The DNA for the CDR3 is TGTGCCAGCAGCCAAGCGTGGGGCCGACGGGAGCAGTTCTTC. This sequence encodes CASSQAWGRREQFF.

The V call is TRBV10-3, the J call TRBJ2-7; 9 nucleotides line up with TRBD1. Germline loops: CDR1 ENHRY, CDR2 SYGVKD. V was clipped by 6 bases and J by 7 bases; unmatched bases: 7. This CDR3 has 13 amino acids. The CDR3 region is CAISPGQGAEQYV. The CDR3, as DNA: TGTGCCATCAGCCCGGGACAGGGTGCGGAGCAGTACGTC.

J is TRBJ2-3 and V is TRBV4-3, with D uncertain. Germline-derived CDR1 and CDR2 are LGHNA and YSLEER. With 0 bases removed from V and 5 bases from J, the gap between germline ends came to 9 bases. The CDR3 has 14 amino acids. The CDR3 DNA follows: TGCGCCAGCAGCCAAGAAGTGAGGCTAGATACGCAGTATTTT. This codes for CASSQEVRLDTQYF.

There are a few counts of this clonotype. The chain uses TRBV7-6 and TRBJ1-1; D remains unclear. Germline loops: CDR1 SGHVS, CDR2 FNYEAQ. CDR3 length equals 14 residues. V lost 0 bases and J 1 base, leaving 6 bases between the germline ends. This CDR3 is CASSLALGNTEAFF. CDR3 DNA: TGTGCCAGCAGCTTAGCACTGGGGAACACTGAAGCTTTCTTT.

The V and J genes are TRBV15 and TRBJ2-7, with D maybe TRBD1 (5 bases). Trimming removed 4 bases at V and 4 bases at J, with 17 bases between. The CDR3 is made up of 15 amino acids. From germline, CDR1 is LNHNV and CDR2 YYDKDF (reference sequence). CDR3 DNA sequence: TGTGCCACCAGCACTCATCTCAGGGTGGGTTACGAGCAGTACTTC. As protein: CATSTHLRVGYEQYF.

This clonotype was counted ten times or more. The chain has TRBV12-3 or TRBV12-4 and TRBJ2-2; D unresolved. Trimming cost V 7 bases and J 3 bases, with 6 bases left between them. This CDR3 contains 12 residues. The CDR3 reads CASNSHTGELFF. CDR3 sequence (DNA): TGTGCCAGCAATTCTCACACCGGGGAGCTGTTTTTT.

This chain links TRBV12-3 or TRBV12-4 with TRBJ2-5; 7 bases agree with TRBD1. V trimming: 5 bases; J trimming: 1 base; junction bases outside the gene matches: 4. This CDR3 has 14 amino acids. CDR3 sequence (DNA): TGTGCCAGCAGTCACCGGGACAGCCAAGAGACCCAGTACTTC. Translated, it gives CASSHRDSQETQYF.

This clonotype has only a few counts. The rearrangement uses TRBV5-1 and TRBJ2-5, with 10 bases matching TRBD1. Unmatched junction bases numbered 10, after V lost 3 bases and J lost 5 bases. Looked up from germline, CDR1 is SGHRS and CDR2 is YFSETQ. The CDR3 is 16 amino acids. For the CDR3, the DNA is TGCGCCAGCAGCTACGGACAGGGGGGACTCGGGGAGACCCAGTACTTC. Translating gives CASSYGQGGLGETQYF.

This clonotype was counted a few times. The J gene is TRBJ2-1, the V gene TRBV4-3; no clear D. This CDR3 comprises 16 residues. Germline-derived CDR1 and CDR2 are LGHNA and YSLEER. V lost 4 bases to trimming and J lost 4 bases, with 17 bases between them. In nucleotides, the CDR3 is TGCGCCAGCAGCCTCGACATGGCCAGGACGTACAATGAGCAGTTCTTC. It yields the protein CASSLDMARTYNEQFF.

The chain is built from TRBV7-6 and TRBJ2-3; D call uncertain. The ends were cut back, 5 bases at V and 0 bases at J, with 12 bases in the middle. Germline V gives CDR1 SGHVS, CDR2 FNYEAQ. This CDR3 has 15 residues. The CDR3 region is CASSHGPKSTDTQYF. DNA of the CDR3: TGTGCCAGCAGCCACGGACCGAAGAGCACAGATACGCAGTATTTT.

The chain employs TRBV11-3 and TRBJ2-1, with 8 bases identical to TRBD1. This CDR3 is 16 amino acids long. Germline values: CDR1 SGHNT, CDR2 YENEEA. V shed 4 bases and J 0 bases; nucleotides not matched to a gene: 5. CDR3 coding DNA: TGTGCCAGCAGCTCCCGACAGGGGAGCTCCTACAATGAGCAGTTCTTC. Translation: CASSSRQGSSYNEQFF.

This clonotype was counted ten times or more. This chain connects TRBV12-3 or TRBV12-4 to TRBJ2-7; 7 nucleotides agree with TRBD2. CDR3 length equals 14 residues. Losses at the gene ends were 3 bases for V and 5 bases for J; bases not matched to a gene: 7. CDR3 in amino acids: CASSLGGIGDEQYF. In DNA form, the CDR3 reads TGTGCCAGCAGTTTGGGAGGGATCGGGGACGAGCAGTACTTC.

This clonotype turned up a few times. The rearrangement uses TRBV27 and TRBJ2-3; D is uncertain. The CDR3 sequence is 13 residues long. The germline gives CDR1 MNHEY, CDR2 SMNVEV (reference sequence). The V gene lost 6 bases and the J gene lost 5 bases, with 12 bases spanning the gap. CDR3 nucleotides: TGTGCCAGCAGACCTGGCGTCCAAGATACGCAGTATTTT. Translating gives CASRPGVQDTQYF.

The chain employs TRBV15 and TRBJ2-5; D unclear. The V end lost 0 bases, the J end lost 1 base, and 6 bases lay between the germline ends. CDR1 is LNHNV, CDR2 YYDKDF, per germline (reference sequence). This CDR3 is 14 amino acids long. The CDR3 here is CATSRDSLQETQYF. The DNA of the CDR3 is TGTGCCACCAGCAGAGACAGCCTCCAAGAGACCCAGTACTTC.

This clonotype was counted a single time. The chain combines TRBV5-1 with TRBJ1-5, with 8 bases matching TRBD1. Losses at the gene ends were 0 bases for V and 7 bases for J; bases not matched to a gene: 6. Germline CDR1 reads SGHRS; CDR2 reads YFSETQ. CDR3 size: 15 residues. CDR3 loop: CASSLAGGSRQPQHF. CDR3 nucleotide sequence: TGCGCCAGCAGCTTGGCAGGGGGCTCACGGCAGCCCCAGCATTTT.

In DNA, the CDR3 is TGTGCCAGCACCCCCGGCCAAGGGAGCAATCAGCCCCAGCATTTT. Its translation is CASTPGQGSNQPQHF. The rearrangement uses TRBV2 and TRBJ1-5; D is unclear. CDR3 length equals 15 residues. The ends were cut back, 7 bases at V and 1 base at J, with 14 bases in the middle. The germline CDR1 and CDR2 sequences are SNHLY and FYNNEI. The complete variable domain, with remaining parts taken from reference TRBV2 and TRBJ1-5, reads EPEVTQTPSHQVTQMGQEVILRCVPISNHLYFYWYRQILGQKVEFLVSFYNNEISEKSEIFDDQFSVERPDGSNFTLKIRSTKLEDSAMYFCASTPGQGSNQPQHFGDGTRLSIL.

This clonotype was detected a few times. This chain links TRBV6-5 with TRBJ1-2; D uncertain. V was clipped by 6 bases and J by 4 bases, with 6 bases between them. Germline assignment: CDR1 MNHEY and CDR2 SVGAGI. CDR3 length equals 11 residues. The CDR3 protein is CASRRAYGYTF. CDR3 DNA sequence: TGTGCCAGCAGAAGAGCCTATGGCTACACCTTC.

The gene calls are TRBV9 and TRBJ2-1; the D gene could be TRBD1 or TRBD2 (6 bases each). Between the trimmed V and J ends, which lost 3 bases and 10 bases, there was a span of 17 bases. This CDR3 has 14 residues. CDR1 and CDR2 (germline): SGDLS, YYNGEE. As DNA, the CDR3 is TGTGCCAGCAGCGGGGGGGCAGGGATAGGGGAGCAGTTCTTC. Protein sequence: CASSGGAGIGEQFF.

This clonotype was counted between two and nine times. The chain recombines TRBV7-9 with TRBJ2-3, with D possibly matching TRBD2 (5 bases). The CDR3 contains 13 residues. Between the trimmed V and J ends, which lost 2 bases and 6 bases, there was a span of 9 bases. Germline V CDR1 and CDR2: SEHNR, FQNEAQ (reference sequence). Here the CDR3 reads CASSLFPGDTQYF. CDR3 DNA: TGTGCCAGCAGCTTATTTCCGGGGGATACGCAGTATTTT.

The chain is built from TRBV6-5 and TRBJ2-2, with D tentatively TRBD1 or TRBD2 (5 bases each). Germline CDR1 MNHEY, CDR2 SVGAGI. The CDR3 has 12 residues. V shed 5 bases and J shed 7 bases, with 8 bases lying between them. In DNA, the CDR3 is TGTGCCAGCAGTATTGGGGGCGGGGAGCTGTTTTTT. This encodes CASSIGGGELFF.